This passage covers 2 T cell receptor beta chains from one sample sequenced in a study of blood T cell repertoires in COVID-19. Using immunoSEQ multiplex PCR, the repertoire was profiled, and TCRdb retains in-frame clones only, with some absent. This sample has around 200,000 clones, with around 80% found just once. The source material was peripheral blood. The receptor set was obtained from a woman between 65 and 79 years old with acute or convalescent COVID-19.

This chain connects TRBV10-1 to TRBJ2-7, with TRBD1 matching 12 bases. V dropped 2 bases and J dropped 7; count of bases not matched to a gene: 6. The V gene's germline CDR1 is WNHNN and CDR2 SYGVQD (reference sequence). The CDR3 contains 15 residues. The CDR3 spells CASSEEGQGAREQYF. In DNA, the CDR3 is TGCGCCAGCAGTGAGGAGGGACAGGGGGCAAGGGAGCAGTACTTC.

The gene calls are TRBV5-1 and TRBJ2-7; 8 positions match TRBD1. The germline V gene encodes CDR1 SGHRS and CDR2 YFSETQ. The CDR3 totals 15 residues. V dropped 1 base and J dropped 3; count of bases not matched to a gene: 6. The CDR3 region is CASSLFQGALYEQYF. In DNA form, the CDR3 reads TGCGCCAGCAGCTTGTTTCAGGGGGCCCTCTACGAGCAGTACTTC.